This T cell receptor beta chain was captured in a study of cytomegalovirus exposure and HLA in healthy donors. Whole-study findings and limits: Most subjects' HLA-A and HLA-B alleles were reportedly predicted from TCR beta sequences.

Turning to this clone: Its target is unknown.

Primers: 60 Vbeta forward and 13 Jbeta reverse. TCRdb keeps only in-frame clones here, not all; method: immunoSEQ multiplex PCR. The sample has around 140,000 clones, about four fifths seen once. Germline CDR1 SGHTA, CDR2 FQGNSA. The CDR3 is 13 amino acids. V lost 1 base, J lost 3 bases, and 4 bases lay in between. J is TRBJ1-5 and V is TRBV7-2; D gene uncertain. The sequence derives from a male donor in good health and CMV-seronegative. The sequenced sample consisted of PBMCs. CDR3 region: CASSLEHNQPQHF. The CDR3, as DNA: TGTGCCAGCAGCTTAGAGCACAATCAGCCCCAGCATTTT.